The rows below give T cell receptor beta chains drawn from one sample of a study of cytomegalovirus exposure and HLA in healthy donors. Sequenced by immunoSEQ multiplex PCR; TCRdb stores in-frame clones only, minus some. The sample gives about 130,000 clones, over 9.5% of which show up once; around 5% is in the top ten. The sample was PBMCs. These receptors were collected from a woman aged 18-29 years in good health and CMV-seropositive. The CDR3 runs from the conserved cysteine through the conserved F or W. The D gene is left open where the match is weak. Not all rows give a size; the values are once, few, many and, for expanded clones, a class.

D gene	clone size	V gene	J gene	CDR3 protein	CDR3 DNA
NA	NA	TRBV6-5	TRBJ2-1	CASSYSRLLNEQFF	TGTGCCAGCAGTTACTCGAGGCTCCTCAATGAGCAGTTCTTC
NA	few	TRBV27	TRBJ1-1	CASSPPGPYEAFF	TGTGCCAGCAGTCCCCCCGGTCCATATGAAGCTTTCTTT
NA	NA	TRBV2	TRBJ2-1	CASSRDSYNEQFF	TGTGCCAGCAGCCGCGACTCCTACAATGAGCAGTTCTTC
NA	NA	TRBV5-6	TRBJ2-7	CASSFISSSYEQYF	TGTGCCAGCAGCTTTATATCGTCTAGTTACGAGCAGTACTTC
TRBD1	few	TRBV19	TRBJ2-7	CASSPSRGTGKGTYEQYF	TGTGCCAGTTCCCCTTCCCGAGGGACAGGTAAAGGGACCTACGAGCAGTACTTC
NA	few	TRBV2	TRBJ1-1	CASSDIRDTEAFF	TGTGCCAGCAGTGATATCCGGGACACTGAAGCTTTCTTT
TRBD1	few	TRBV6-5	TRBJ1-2	CASRATGASNYGYTF	TGTGCCAGCAGGGCGACAGGGGCTTCTAACTATGGCTACACCTTC
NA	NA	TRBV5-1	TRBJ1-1	CASSLGWDQRAEAFF	TGCGCCAGCAGCTTGGGGTGGGATCAGAGGGCTGAAGCTTTCTTT
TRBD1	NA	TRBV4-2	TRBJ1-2	CASSQATGQNYGYTF	TGTGCCAGCAGCCAAGCGACGGGACAGAACTATGGCTACACCTTC
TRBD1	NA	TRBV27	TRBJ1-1	CASSFGTGWMNTEAFF	TGTGCCAGCAGTTTTGGGACAGGGTGGATGAACACTGAAGCTTTCTTT
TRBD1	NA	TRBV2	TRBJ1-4	CASSGTGWSKLFF	TGTGCCAGCAGTGGGACAGGGTGGTCTAAACTGTTTTTT
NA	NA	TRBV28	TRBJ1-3	CASTLELGNTIYF	TGTGCCAGCACCCTGGAGCTTGGAAACACCATATATTTT
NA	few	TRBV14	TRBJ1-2	CASSRDTSNYGYTF	TGTGCCAGCAGCAGGGACACTTCTAACTATGGCTACACCTTC
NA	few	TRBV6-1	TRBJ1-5	CASSDNLNQPQHF	TGTGCCAGCAGCGACAACTTAAATCAGCCCCAGCATTTT
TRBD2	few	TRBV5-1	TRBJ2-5	CASSLGQGGETQYF	TGCGCCAGCAGCTTGGGTCAGGGAGGGGAGACCCAGTACTTC
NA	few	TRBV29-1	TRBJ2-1	CSGGQPGFF	TGCAGCGGTGGACAGCCCGGGTTCTTC
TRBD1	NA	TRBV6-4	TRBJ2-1	CASSQDREVDEQFF	TGTGCCAGCAGTCAGGACAGGGAGGTGGATGAGCAGTTCTTC
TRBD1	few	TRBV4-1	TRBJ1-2	CASSHRYYKGTGNGYTF	TGCGCCAGCAGCCACCGATACTATAAGGGGACAGGTAATGGCTACACCTTC
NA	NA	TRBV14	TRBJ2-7	CASSATDTSYEQYF	TGTGCCAGCAGCGCGACGGACACTTCCTACGAGCAGTACTTC
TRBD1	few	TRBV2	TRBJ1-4	CASSWTGGTNEKLFF	TGTGCCAGCAGTTGGACAGGGGGAACTAATGAAAAACTGTTTTTT
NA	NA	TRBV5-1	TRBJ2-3	CASSLTRDTQYF	TGCGCCAGCAGCTTGACTAGGGATACGCAGTATTTT
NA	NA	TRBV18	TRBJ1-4	CASSPREGEKLFF	TGTGCCAGCTCACCAAGGGAGGGAGAGAAACTGTTTTTT
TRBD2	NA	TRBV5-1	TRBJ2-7	CASSLVGTSGNYEQYF	TGCGCCAGCAGCTTGGTAGGGACTAGCGGGAACTACGAGCAGTACTTC
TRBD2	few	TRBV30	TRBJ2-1	CAWIAGGVQGEQFF	TGTGCCTGGATAGCGGGAGGGGTCCAGGGTGAGCAGTTCTTC
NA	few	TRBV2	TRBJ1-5	CASSDRLPGQPQHF	TGTGCCAGCAGTGACCGCCTTCCGGGTCAGCCCCAGCATTTT
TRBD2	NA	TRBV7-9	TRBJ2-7	CASSLALLAGGYEQYF	TGTGCCAGCAGCTTAGCGCTCCTAGCGGGAGGCTACGAGCAGTACTTC
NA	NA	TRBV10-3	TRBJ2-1	CAISDKRNEQFF	TGTGCCATCAGTGATAAGAGAAATGAGCAGTTCTTC
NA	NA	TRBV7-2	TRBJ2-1	CASSSAGLQNSEQFF	TGTGCCAGCAGCTCGGCGGGCCTACAAAACTCAGAGCAGTTCTTC
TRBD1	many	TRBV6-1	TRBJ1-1	CASSVKRDSEAFF	TGTGCCAGCAGTGTCAAAAGGGACAGTGAAGCTTTCTTT
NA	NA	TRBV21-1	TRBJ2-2	CASSRHLTGQGWTGELFF	TGTGCCAGTAGCAGACATCTTACGGGACAGGGTTGGACCGGGGAGCTGTTTTTT
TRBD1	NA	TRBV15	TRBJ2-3	CATSLTGDFTDTQYF	TGTGCCACCAGCCTAACAGGGGATTTCACAGATACGCAGTATTTT
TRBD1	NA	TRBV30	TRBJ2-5	CAWDRGNQETQYF	TGTGCCTGGGACAGGGGTAACCAAGAGACCCAGTACTTC
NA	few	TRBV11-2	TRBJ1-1	CASSGAPDPEAFF	TGTGCCAGCAGCGGGGCACCGGACCCTGAAGCTTTCTTT
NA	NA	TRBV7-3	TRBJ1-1	CASSLTAGADTEAFF	TGTGCCAGCAGCTTAACGGCAGGGGCGGACACTGAAGCTTTCTTT
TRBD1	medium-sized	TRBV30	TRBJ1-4	CAWAGQLSEKLFF	TGTGCCTGGGCGGGACAGCTATCCGAAAAACTGTTTTTT
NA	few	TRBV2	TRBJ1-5	CASSGQAGQPQHF	TGTGCCAGCAGTGGACAGGCGGGTCAGCCCCAGCATTTT
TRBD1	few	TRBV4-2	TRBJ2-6	CASTPGQGSAGANVLTF	TGTGCCAGCACCCCCGGACAGGGAAGCGCTGGGGCCAACGTCCTGACTTTC
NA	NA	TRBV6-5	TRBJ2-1	CASSYDWSSYNEQFF	TGTGCCAGCAGTTACGACTGGAGCTCCTACAATGAGCAGTTCTTC
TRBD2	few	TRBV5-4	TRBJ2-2	CASSPGRDSGRRLTGELFF	TGTGCCAGCAGCCCCGGTAGGGATAGCGGGAGGAGGCTTACCGGGGAGCTGTTTTTT
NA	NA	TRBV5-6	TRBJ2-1	CASSLDSLMAKKQFF	TGTGCCAGCAGCTTGGACAGCCTGATGGCGAAAAAGCAGTTCTTC
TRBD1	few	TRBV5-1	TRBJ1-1	CASSIQGVTSTEAFF	TGCGCCAGCAGCATACAGGGGGTAACGAGCACTGAAGCTTTCTTT
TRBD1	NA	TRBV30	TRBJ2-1	CAWGTGNYNEQFF	TGTGCCTGGGGGACAGGGAATTACAATGAGCAGTTCTTC
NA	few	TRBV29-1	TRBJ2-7	CSASNPINEQYF	TGCAGCGCCTCTAATCCTATTAACGAGCAGTACTTC
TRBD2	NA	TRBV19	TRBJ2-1	CASSMFAGGPGSYNEQFF	TGTGCCAGTAGTATGTTCGCGGGAGGCCCCGGCTCCTACAATGAGCAGTTCTTC
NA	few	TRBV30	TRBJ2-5	CAWGPLETQYF	TGTGCCTGGGGCCCCCTGGAGACCCAGTACTTC
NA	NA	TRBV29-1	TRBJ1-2	CSVEGSVENYGYTF	TGCAGCGTTGAGGGCTCGGTGGAAAACTATGGCTACACCTTC
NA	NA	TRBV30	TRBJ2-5	CACNTEYF	TGTGCCTGCAACACAGAGTACTTC
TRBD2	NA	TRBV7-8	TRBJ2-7	CASSLFAGDYEQYF	TGTGCCAGCAGCTTATTTGCGGGGGACTACGAGCAGTACTTC
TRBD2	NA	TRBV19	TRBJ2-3	CASSTRLAGDTQYF	TGTGCCAGTAGTACTCGCCTAGCGGGGGATACGCAGTATTTT
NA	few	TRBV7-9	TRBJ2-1	CASSGLAYEQFF	TGTGCCAGCAGCGGTCTAGCATACGAGCAGTTCTTC
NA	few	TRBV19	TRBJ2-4	CASSPNPRDFKNIQYF	TGTGCCAGTAGTCCGAACCCTCGGGACTTTAAAAACATTCAGTACTTC
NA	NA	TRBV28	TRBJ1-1	CASSLKAGVRLNAFF	TGTGCCAGCAGTTTGAAGGCGGGGGTGCGTCTCAATGCTTTCTTT